This is a list of T cell receptor beta chains from one sample in a study of blood T cells in healthy people across ages. Via MiXCR, TCRdb re-called the 5' RACE reads, giving one row per CDR3 protein. This table holds about 1.8 million distinct CDR3 sequences, just under 50% found once. The source material was blood. These receptors came from a woman in her 40s in good health. Each CDR3 is given with its conserved first and last residue. Each record gives: clone size, V gene, D gene, J gene, CDR3 DNA, CDR3 protein. The D gene is left open where the match is weak. Clone size is given for some rows only: seen once, a few or many times, or a class if the clone is expanded.

clone size: NA
V gene: TRBV28
D gene: TRBD1
J gene: TRBJ1-4
CDR3 DNA: TGTGCCAGCAGCACCGGGACAGTTAATGAAAAACTGTTTTTT
CDR3 protein: CASSTGTVNEKLFF

clone size: NA
V gene: TRBV4-3
D gene: NA
J gene: TRBJ1-6
CDR3 DNA: TGCGCCAGCAGCCAATTTGAGGGGTCACCCCTCCACTTT
CDR3 protein: CASSQFEGSPLHF

clone size: NA
V gene: TRBV29-1
D gene: NA
J gene: TRBJ2-3
CDR3 DNA: TGCAGCGTCGTACTAGCTAGCACAGATACGCAGTATTTT
CDR3 protein: CSVVLASTDTQYF

clone size: NA
V gene: TRBV4-3
D gene: NA
J gene: TRBJ2-1
CDR3 DNA: TGCGCCAGCAGCCAAGAGCGGCGTAATGAGCAGTTCTTC
CDR3 protein: CASSQERRNEQFF

clone size: NA
V gene: TRBV5-1
D gene: TRBD2
J gene: TRBJ2-1
CDR3 DNA: TGCGCCAGCAGCTCTCACATAGCGGGGGGCCCCTCCCACAATGAGCAGTTCTTC
CDR3 protein: CASSSHIAGGPSHNEQFF

clone size: NA
V gene: TRBV12-3/TRBV12-4
D gene: TRBD2
J gene: TRBJ2-3
CDR3 DNA: TGTGCCAGCAGCCTTAGCGGGGTTAAGAGCACAGATACGCAGTATTTT
CDR3 protein: CASSLSGVKSTDTQYF

clone size: few
V gene: TRBV7-2
D gene: TRBD1
J gene: TRBJ2-3
CDR3 DNA: TGTGCCAGCAGCCCAACCCGGGACAGGTCAGATACGCAGTATTTT
CDR3 protein: CASSPTRDRSDTQYF

clone size: NA
V gene: TRBV28
D gene: NA
J gene: TRBJ1-6
CDR3 DNA: TGTGCCAGCAGTTTACGGATATATAATTCACCCCTCCACTTT
CDR3 protein: CASSLRIYNSPLHF

clone size: NA
V gene: TRBV27
D gene: NA
J gene: TRBJ2-1
CDR3 DNA: TGTGCCAGCACGGAGGGAAGCTCCTACAATGAGCAGTTCTTC
CDR3 protein: CASTEGSSYNEQFF

clone size: NA
V gene: TRBV7-6
D gene: TRBD1
J gene: TRBJ2-1
CDR3 DNA: TGTGCCAGCAGCCTAAGAGCCGGGACAGTCATCAATGAGCAGTTCTTC
CDR3 protein: CASSLRAGTVINEQFF

clone size: NA
V gene: TRBV9
D gene: TRBD2
J gene: TRBJ2-3
CDR3 DNA: TGTGCCAGCAGCCTAGGAACAAGGACTAGCGGGGGGGCCACGTATTTT
CDR3 protein: CASSLGTRTSGGATYF

clone size: NA
V gene: TRBV12-3/TRBV12-4
D gene: TRBD1
J gene: TRBJ1-2
CDR3 DNA: TGTGCCAGCAGTGGACAGGGAAAACCTAACTATGGCTACACCTTC
CDR3 protein: CASSGQGKPNYGYTF

clone size: NA
V gene: TRBV4-1
D gene: TRBD2
J gene: TRBJ2-4
CDR3 DNA: TGCGCCAGCAGCCAGGGCAACTCCGGGACTAGCTTACTAGCCAAAAACATTCAGTACTTC
CDR3 protein: CASSQGNSGTSLLAKNIQYF

clone size: NA
V gene: TRBV24-1
D gene: NA
J gene: TRBJ2-3
CDR3 DNA: TGTGCCACCAGCTGGGGACCCCTGGGGGGCACAGATACGCAGTATTTT
CDR3 protein: CATSWGPLGGTDTQYF

clone size: NA
V gene: TRBV7-9
D gene: TRBD1
J gene: TRBJ1-6
CDR3 DNA: TGTGCCAGCAGCCCTACAGGGGCAGTAAGGGGTTCACCCCTCCACTTT
CDR3 protein: CASSPTGAVRGSPLHF

clone size: many
V gene: TRBV20-1
D gene: TRBD2
J gene: TRBJ2-7
CDR3 DNA: TGCAGTGCTAGGGGCGGGGGGGCATACGAGCAGTACTTC
CDR3 protein: CSARGGGAYEQYF

clone size: few
V gene: TRBV2
D gene: TRBD1
J gene: TRBJ2-5
CDR3 DNA: TGTGCCAGCAGTGCGGCGGGACAGGGGATTAGGGAGACCCAGTACTTC
CDR3 protein: CASSAAGQGIRETQYF

clone size: few
V gene: TRBV20-1
D gene: NA
J gene: TRBJ2-1
CDR3 DNA: TGCAGTGCTAGAAACAGTTACAATGAGCAGTTCTTC
CDR3 protein: CSARNSYNEQFF

clone size: NA
V gene: TRBV29-1
D gene: TRBD1
J gene: TRBJ2-5
CDR3 DNA: TGCAGCGTACAACAGGGGGCGGCTAGCCAAGAGACCCAGTACTTC
CDR3 protein: CSVQQGAASQETQYF

clone size: NA
V gene: TRBV20-1
D gene: TRBD1
J gene: TRBJ1-1
CDR3 DNA: TGCAGTGCTATCACAGGGGGTACCTTGGGTGAAGCTTTCTTT
CDR3 protein: CSAITGGTLGEAFF

clone size: NA
V gene: TRBV12-3/TRBV12-4
D gene: NA
J gene: TRBJ1-2
CDR3 DNA: TGTGCCAGCAGTTTATTCGGCCAGGTCTATGGCTACACCTTC
CDR3 protein: CASSLFGQVYGYTF

clone size: NA
V gene: TRBV6-5
D gene: NA
J gene: TRBJ1-2
CDR3 DNA: TGTGCCAGCAGTTACCCGGGACGGGTTGGCTACACCTTC
CDR3 protein: CASSYPGRVGYTF

clone size: NA
V gene: TRBV7-8
D gene: TRBD1
J gene: TRBJ2-1
CDR3 DNA: TGTGCCAGCACCAGGGCGGACAGGGGGCGCAATGAGCAGTTCTTC
CDR3 protein: CASTRADRGRNEQFF

clone size: few
V gene: TRBV7-2
D gene: NA
J gene: TRBJ2-3
CDR3 DNA: TGTGCCAGCAGCTTATCCGGGGGCGCAACGCCGGATACGCAGTATTTT
CDR3 protein: CASSLSGGATPDTQYF

clone size: few
V gene: TRBV20-1
D gene: NA
J gene: TRBJ1-6
CDR3 DNA: TGCAGTGCTAGACGGGACACGGATTCACCCCTCCACTTT
CDR3 protein: CSARRDTDSPLHF

clone size: NA
V gene: TRBV28
D gene: TRBD2
J gene: TRBJ2-3
CDR3 DNA: TGTGCCAGCAGTACTACCGGGGGGGCGAGCACAGATACGCAGTATTTT
CDR3 protein: CASSTTGGASTDTQYF

clone size: NA
V gene: TRBV6-5
D gene: NA
J gene: TRBJ2-1
CDR3 DNA: TGTGCCAGCAGTTACTCGTACCCAGGGGATGAGCAGTTCTTC
CDR3 protein: CASSYSYPGDEQFF

clone size: NA
V gene: TRBV13
D gene: TRBD2
J gene: TRBJ2-3
CDR3 DNA: TGTGCCAGCAGCCCAGGACTAGCGGGGGATCGAGATGCTAGCACAGATACGCAGTATTTT
CDR3 protein: CASSPGLAGDRDASTDTQYF

clone size: few
V gene: TRBV27
D gene: NA
J gene: TRBJ2-3
CDR3 DNA: TGTGCCAGCATTGCGGGGGATACGCAGTATTTT
CDR3 protein: CASIAGDTQYF

clone size: NA
V gene: TRBV20-1
D gene: NA
J gene: TRBJ2-5
CDR3 DNA: TGCAGTGCTAGACCCCTTTTGTCAAGTGGGACCCAGTACTTC
CDR3 protein: CSARPLLSSGTQYF

clone size: NA
V gene: TRBV18
D gene: TRBD2
J gene: TRBJ2-3
CDR3 DNA: TGTGCCAGCTCACCTAGCGGGGCCAACACAGATACGCAGTATTTT
CDR3 protein: CASSPSGANTDTQYF

clone size: NA
V gene: TRBV9
D gene: NA
J gene: TRBJ1-2
CDR3 DNA: TGTGCCAGCAGCGTCTGGACAGATTCCTATGGCTACACCTTC
CDR3 protein: CASSVWTDSYGYTF

clone size: NA
V gene: TRBV2
D gene: NA
J gene: TRBJ1-5
CDR3 DNA: TGTGCCAGCAGTGAAGGGGGGCGACGAGGGGATCAGCCCCAGCATTTT
CDR3 protein: CASSEGGRRGDQPQHF

clone size: NA
V gene: TRBV7-9
D gene: NA
J gene: TRBJ1-3
CDR3 DNA: TGTGCTAGCAGCGCCAGAACCGGAAACACCATATATTTT
CDR3 protein: CASSARTGNTIYF

clone size: few
V gene: TRBV4-2
D gene: TRBD1
J gene: TRBJ1-2
CDR3 DNA: TGTGCCAGCAGCCAAGAGGGAGGACAGGGACGTTATGGCTACACCTTC
CDR3 protein: CASSQEGGQGRYGYTF

clone size: NA
V gene: TRBV20-1
D gene: TRBD2
J gene: TRBJ2-7
CDR3 DNA: TGCAGTGCTAGGACAGGGACTAGCGGGGGCTACGAGCAGTACTTC
CDR3 protein: CSARTGTSGGYEQYF

clone size: NA
V gene: TRBV12-3/TRBV12-4
D gene: NA
J gene: TRBJ1-5
CDR3 DNA: TGTGCCAGCAGTTTAGTTTTAGGAGGAGGATATAGCAATCAGCCCCAGCATTTT
CDR3 protein: CASSLVLGGGYSNQPQHF

clone size: NA
V gene: TRBV6-5
D gene: NA
J gene: TRBJ2-5
CDR3 DNA: TGTGCCAGTAGGGTACCGGGTCCCCAAGAGACCCAGTACTTC
CDR3 protein: CASRVPGPQETQYF

clone size: NA
V gene: TRBV2
D gene: TRBD1
J gene: TRBJ2-4
CDR3 DNA: TGTGCCAGCACGGGACAGGGGATCGGCCAACAGTACTTC
CDR3 protein: CASTGQGIGQQYF

clone size: NA
V gene: TRBV7-9
D gene: TRBD2
J gene: TRBJ2-1
CDR3 DNA: TGTGCCAGCAGCTTAAGGACTAGCGGGAGCTCCTACAATGAGCAGTTCTTC
CDR3 protein: CASSLRTSGSSYNEQFF

clone size: few
V gene: TRBV28
D gene: TRBD2
J gene: TRBJ2-7
CDR3 DNA: TGTGCCAGCACCCCCCCGGGACAGCAAACTAGCGGGTACGAGCAGTACTTC
CDR3 protein: CASTPPGQQTSGYEQYF

clone size: few
V gene: TRBV7-2
D gene: TRBD2
J gene: TRBJ2-1
CDR3 DNA: TGTGCCAGCAGCTTAGCGACCGTAGCGGGACCTTACAATGAGCAGTTCTTC
CDR3 protein: CASSLATVAGPYNEQFF

clone size: few
V gene: TRBV20-1
D gene: TRBD1
J gene: TRBJ2-3
CDR3 DNA: TGCAGTGCCAAGGACCGGGACAGGGACACAGATACGCGGTATTTT
CDR3 protein: CSAKDRDRDTDTRYF

clone size: NA
V gene: TRBV12-3/TRBV12-4
D gene: NA
J gene: TRBJ2-3
CDR3 DNA: TGTGCCAGCAAAAAAGGAGCGATTAGCAATCAGCCCCAGTATTTT
CDR3 protein: CASKKGAISNQPQYF

clone size: NA
V gene: TRBV11-2
D gene: NA
J gene: TRBJ1-2
CDR3 DNA: TGTGCCAGCAGCCGGACCGGCCCAGAAGGCTATGGCTACACCTTC
CDR3 protein: CASSRTGPEGYGYTF

clone size: NA
V gene: TRBV4-3
D gene: TRBD2
J gene: TRBJ2-1
CDR3 DNA: TGCGCCAGCAGCCAGGGGACTAGTGCGGGGTACAATGAGCAGTTCTTC
CDR3 protein: CASSQGTSAGYNEQFF

clone size: NA
V gene: TRBV10-3
D gene: NA
J gene: TRBJ2-7
CDR3 DNA: TGTGCCATCAGTCGAGGACTGATGACCTACGAGCAGTACTTC
CDR3 protein: CAISRGLMTYEQYF

clone size: NA
V gene: TRBV7-2
D gene: NA
J gene: TRBJ1-1
CDR3 DNA: TGTGCCAGCTCCGTTGCGAACACTGAAGCTTTCTTT
CDR3 protein: CASSVANTEAFF

clone size: NA
V gene: TRBV20-1
D gene: NA
J gene: TRBJ1-6
CDR3 DNA: TGCAGTGCCGAGCCCACCAGATCGATTAATTCACCCCTCCACTTT
CDR3 protein: CSAEPTRSINSPLHF

clone size: few
V gene: TRBV12-3/TRBV12-4
D gene: NA
J gene: TRBJ2-7
CDR3 DNA: TGTGCCAGCACCGCTGGGACGTTGACCCACGAGCAGTACTTC
CDR3 protein: CASTAGTLTHEQYF

clone size: NA
V gene: TRBV20-1
D gene: TRBD2
J gene: TRBJ2-1
CDR3 DNA: TGCAGTGCTAGGGGTACTAGCGGGACCAGGAATGAGCAGTTCTTC
CDR3 protein: CSARGTSGTRNEQFF

clone size: few
V gene: TRBV28
D gene: NA
J gene: TRBJ2-7
CDR3 DNA: TGTGCCAGCAGGAGCCCACAGGGTTACTCCTACGAGCAGTACTTC
CDR3 protein: CASRSPQGYSYEQYF

clone size: NA
V gene: TRBV28
D gene: TRBD2
J gene: TRBJ2-7
CDR3 DNA: TGTGCCAGCAGCTTAATAACCATCGGGAGGTCCTACGAGCAGTACTTC
CDR3 protein: CASSLITIGRSYEQYF

clone size: NA
V gene: TRBV4-2
D gene: NA
J gene: TRBJ2-1
CDR3 DNA: TGTGCCAGCAGCCAAGAGGGCACGGAGTACTACAATGAGCAGTTCTTC
CDR3 protein: CASSQEGTEYYNEQFF

clone size: NA
V gene: TRBV6-2/TRBV6-3
D gene: TRBD2
J gene: TRBJ2-1
CDR3 DNA: TGTGCCAGCAGCTACAGGGGCGGGGGGGCAGTGTCCTACAATGAGCAGTTCTTC
CDR3 protein: CASSYRGGGAVSYNEQFF

clone size: NA
V gene: TRBV5-1
D gene: NA
J gene: TRBJ2-7
CDR3 DNA: TGCGCCAGCAGTCAGAGCTACTACGAGCAGTACTTC
CDR3 protein: CASSQSYYEQYF

clone size: few
V gene: TRBV12-3/TRBV12-4
D gene: NA
J gene: TRBJ2-5
CDR3 DNA: TGTGCCAGCAGTCCACCACGTGGGCGTGAAAACTGGGAGACCCAGTACTTC
CDR3 protein: CASSPPRGRENWETQYF

clone size: NA
V gene: TRBV28
D gene: NA
J gene: TRBJ2-1
CDR3 DNA: TGTGCCAGCTCATATTTGCGGGTGGGTTACAATGAGCAGTTCTTC
CDR3 protein: CASSYLRVGYNEQFF

clone size: NA
V gene: TRBV29-1
D gene: NA
J gene: TRBJ1-2
CDR3 DNA: TGCAGCGTCGGAGAGACAGGAGCTAACTATGGCTACACCTTC
CDR3 protein: CSVGETGANYGYTF

clone size: once
V gene: TRBV20-1
D gene: NA
J gene: TRBJ1-5
CDR3 DNA: TGCAGTGCTAGCATCGGACGTTTCAATCAGCCCCAGCATTTT
CDR3 protein: CSASIGRFNQPQHF